These 19 T cell receptor beta chains originate from one sample sequenced in a study of cytomegalovirus exposure and HLA in healthy donors. Both 60 Vbeta primers and 13 Jbeta primers went into the PCR. The data were produced by immunoSEQ multiplex PCR, yet TCRdb's version contains in-frame clones alone and is incomplete. The table lists about 140,000 clones, around 80% of them singletons. The source material was PBMCs. The receptors stem from a middle-aged man in good health and CMV-seronegative.

This clone has more than one count but fewer than ten. The V gene is TRBV6-4, the J gene TRBJ2-3; D may be TRBD2 (7 bases). From germline, CDR1 is MRHNA and CDR2 SNTAGT. This CDR3 is built from 15 residues. Trimming pared 4 bases from V and 2 bases from J, leaving 13 bases between. The CDR3: CASSGSGGLTDTQYF. CDR3 coding DNA: TGTGCCAGCAGTGGGTCGGGGGGCCTCACAGATACGCAGTATTTT.

The chain links TRBV25-1 to TRBJ1-2; maybe TRBD1 (5 bases). Germline CDR1 reads MGHDK; CDR2 reads SYGVNS. This CDR3 contains 14 residues. V was trimmed by 0 bases and J by 6 bases, leaving 11 bases between them. The CDR3 DNA sequence: TGTGCCAGCAGTGAATATGGGGGGGGGAATGGCTACACCTTC. This codes for CASSEYGGGNGYTF.

The CDR3: CASRRWGYTF. DNA of the CDR3: TGTGCCAGCAGGCGGTGGGGCTACACCTTC. This chain joins TRBV6-4 and TRBJ1-2; D uncertain. The V end was cut by 6 bases, the J end by 8 bases, with 7 bases between. This CDR3 has 10 amino acids. Germline CDR1 and CDR2: MRHNA and SNTAGT.

V usage is TRBV6-1 and J usage is TRBJ2-7; D is undetermined. The CDR3 contains 12 residues. The germline V gene has CDR1 MNHNS and CDR2 SASEGT. V was trimmed by 6 bases and J by 2 bases, leaving 8 bases between them. The chain's CDR3 is CASRYSPYEQYF. In DNA, the CDR3 is TGTGCCAGCAGGTACAGCCCCTACGAGCAGTACTTC.

This chain links TRBV5-1 with TRBJ1-2, with TRBD1 matching 7 bases. CDR3 length equals 17 residues. Germline V gives CDR1 SGHRS, CDR2 YFSETQ. V dropped 3 bases and J dropped 0; count of bases not matched to a gene: 11. This CDR3 reads CASSYRRQGTTNYGYTF. CDR3 nucleotide sequence: TGCGCCAGCAGCTATAGACGACAGGGAACAACTAACTATGGCTACACCTTC.

The chain is built from TRBV7-8 and TRBJ2-3; a possible D gene is TRBD2 (6 bases). V was shortened by 4 bases and J by 2 bases, with 16 bases between the two germline ends. Germline CDR1 SGHVS, CDR2 FQNEAQ. The CDR3 is 16 residues long. CDR3 residues: CASSSSSLALTDTQYF. For the CDR3, the DNA is TGTGCCAGCAGCTCTTCATCCCTAGCGCTCACAGATACGCAGTATTTT.

This sequence joins TRBV5-6 and TRBJ2-7; 11 bases align to TRBD2. The CDR3 sequence is 15 residues long. J lost 6 bases, V lost 4 bases, and 9 bases had no gene match. Germline CDR1 reads SGHDT; CDR2 reads YYEEEE. CDR3 DNA sequence: TGTGCCAGCAGCCGGGGCCTAGCGGGGGGTGGCGAGCAGTACTTC. Translated, it gives CASSRGLAGGGEQYF.

This chain joins TRBV19 and TRBJ1-6; no reliable D call. CDR1 LNHDA and CDR2 SQIVND come from the germline V gene (reference sequence). The CDR3 spans 14 residues. The V and J ends lost 3 bases and 6 bases respectively, with 9 bases between them. DNA of the CDR3: TGTGCCAGTAGTATGGTAGTTCCTAATTCACCCCTCCACTTT. Its translation is CASSMVVPNSPLHF. Supplemented by reference TRBV19 and TRBJ1-6, the full variable domain reads DGGITQSPKYLFRKEGQNVTLSCEQNLNHDAMYWYRQDPGQGLRLIYYSQIVNDFQKGDIAEGYSVSREKKESFPLTVTSAQKNPTAFYLCASSMVVPNSPLHFGNGTRLTVT.

The chain employs TRBV5-6 and TRBJ1-6, with 7 nucleotides matching TRBD1. The junction had 5 bases not matched to a gene; V was cut back by 4 bases and J by 7 bases. Germline V gene lookup returns CDR1 SGHDT and CDR2 YYEEEE. The CDR3 is 14 amino acids. The CDR3 nucleotides read TGTGCCAGCAGCCGGGGACAGTCCAATTCACCCCTCCACTTT. Translating it yields CASSRGQSNSPLHF. Full variable domain (missing parts from reference TRBV5-6 and TRBJ1-6): DAGVTQSPTHLIKTRGQQVTLRCSPKSGHDTVSWYQQALGQGPQFIFQYYEEEERQRGNFPDRFSGHQFPNYSSELNVNALLLGDSALYLCASSRGQSNSPLHFGNGTRLTVT.

The chain employs TRBV4-1 and TRBJ2-7, with D possibly TRBD1 on 6 matching bases. In germline, CDR1 is MGHRA, CDR2 YSYEKL. This CDR3 has 18 residues. The V end was cut by 1 base, the J end by 2 bases, with 21 bases between. CDR3 in amino acids: CASSQGIGTTSTAYEQYF. In DNA, the CDR3 is TGCGCCAGCAGCCAAGGGATAGGGACAACGTCCACGGCCTACGAGCAGTACTTC.

The rearrangement joins TRBV6-1 to TRBJ2-1; 8 bases fit TRBD2. This CDR3 has 15 amino acids. The V and J ends lost 3 bases and 4 bases, in that order; junction bases with no gene match: 5. Germline values: CDR1 MNHNS, CDR2 SASEGT. The CDR3 DNA is TGTGCCAGCAGTGACCGGGCGGGGGGATACAATGAGCAGTTCTTC. It specifies CASSDRAGGYNEQFF.

The chain joins TRBV19 to TRBJ2-7, with D maybe TRBD1 (5 bases). CDR1 and CDR2 from the germline V gene are LNHDA and SQIVND (reference sequence). Deletions cut 5 bases from V and 1 base from J, with 12 bases between. This CDR3 spans 14 amino acids. CDR3 nucleotides: TGTGCCAGTAGTCCACAGGACATTTCCTACGAGCAGTACTTC. It codes for CASSPQDISYEQYF.

V gene TRBV18 combines with J gene TRBJ1-1; 7 positions match TRBD1. V lost 5 bases, J lost 11 bases, and 8 bases stayed unmatched. CDR3 size: 12 residues. Per the germline V gene, CDR1 is KGHSH and CDR2 is LQKENI. The CDR3 DNA is TGTGCCAGCTCAACCCAGGGGGACGTGGCTTTCTTT. This gives the protein CASSTQGDVAFF.

V gene TRBV27 combines with J gene TRBJ2-2, with D unresolved. Between the trimmed V and J ends, which lost 2 bases and 7 bases, there was a span of 8 bases. The CDR3 consists of 13 residues. Looked up from germline, CDR1 is MNHEY and CDR2 is SMNVEV (reference sequence). CDR3 loop: CASSLNLVGELFF. Here the CDR3 DNA reads TGTGCCAGCAGTTTAAATTTAGTCGGGGAGCTGTTTTTT.

V usage is TRBV5-1 and J usage is TRBJ2-7, with 7 positions matching TRBD2. Germline V gene lookup returns CDR1 SGHRS and CDR2 YFSETQ. The CDR3 is 16 amino acids. The trim removed 6 bases at V and 2 bases at J, leaving 14 bases unmatched. The CDR3 region is CASTDPKGRETYEQYF. The CDR3 bases are TGCGCCAGCACCGATCCTAAGGGGAGGGAGACCTACGAGCAGTACTTC.

This clone was counted a few times. V is TRBV27 and J is TRBJ1-1; D remains unclear. V gave up 3 bases and J gave up 1 base, with 6 bases separating them. This CDR3 comprises 13 residues. Germline CDR1 is MNHEY and CDR2 is SMNVEV (reference sequence). Here the CDR3 reads CASSLEENTEAFF. The CDR3 coding sequence is TGTGCCAGCAGTTTGGAGGAGAACACTGAAGCTTTCTTT.

The rearrangement joins TRBV15 to TRBJ1-1; no clear D. The germline gives CDR1 LNHNV, CDR2 YYDKDF (reference sequence). The V end was cut by 3 bases, the J end by 0 bases, with 11 bases between. The CDR3 is made up of 15 amino acids. The CDR3 DNA follows: TGTGCCACCAGCAGCCGAGCAGGAATGAACACTGAAGCTTTCTTT. Its translation is CATSSRAGMNTEAFF.

The rearrangement uses TRBV7-8 and TRBJ2-7, with TRBD2 matching 8 bases. Germline V gene data show CDR1 as SGHVS and CDR2 as FQNEAQ. The CDR3 contains 13 residues. V lost 6 bases and J lost 7; bases outside the gene matches: 8. The CDR3 DNA follows: TGTGCCAGCAGTTACGCGCCGGGGGGGGAGCAGTACTTC. This encodes CASSYAPGGEQYF.

V and J are TRBV6-4 and TRBJ2-1, with 10 bases identical to TRBD2. In germline, CDR1 is MRHNA, CDR2 SNTAGT. This CDR3 region has 18 residues. J gave up 0 bases and V 2 bases, and 7 bases lay outside the gene matches. The CDR3 is CASSDGTSAQSSYNEQFF. DNA for the CDR3: TGTGCCAGCAGTGACGGGACTAGCGCCCAAAGCTCCTACAATGAGCAGTTCTTC.